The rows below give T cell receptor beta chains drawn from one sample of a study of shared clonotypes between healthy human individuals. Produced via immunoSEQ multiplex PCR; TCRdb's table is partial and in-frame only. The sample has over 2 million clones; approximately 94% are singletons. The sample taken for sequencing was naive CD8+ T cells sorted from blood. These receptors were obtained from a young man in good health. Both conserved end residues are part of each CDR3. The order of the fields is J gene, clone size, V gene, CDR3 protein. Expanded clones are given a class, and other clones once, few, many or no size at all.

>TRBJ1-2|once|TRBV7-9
CASSLDDPNYGYTF
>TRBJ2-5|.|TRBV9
CASSPEDREETQYF
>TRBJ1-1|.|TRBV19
CASRRTSGLNTEAFF
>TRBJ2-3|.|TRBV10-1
CASSDSGTDTQYF
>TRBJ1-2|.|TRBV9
CASSVGGQAPTF
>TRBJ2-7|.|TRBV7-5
CARSLKGLAGGFSYEQYF
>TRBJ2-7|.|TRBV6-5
CASRSFGTEYEQYF
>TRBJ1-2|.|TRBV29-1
CSVALDLFYGYTF
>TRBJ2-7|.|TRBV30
CAWGQDLSYEQYF
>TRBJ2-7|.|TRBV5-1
CASSSGGYSYEQYF
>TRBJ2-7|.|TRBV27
CASRYVGGADEQYF